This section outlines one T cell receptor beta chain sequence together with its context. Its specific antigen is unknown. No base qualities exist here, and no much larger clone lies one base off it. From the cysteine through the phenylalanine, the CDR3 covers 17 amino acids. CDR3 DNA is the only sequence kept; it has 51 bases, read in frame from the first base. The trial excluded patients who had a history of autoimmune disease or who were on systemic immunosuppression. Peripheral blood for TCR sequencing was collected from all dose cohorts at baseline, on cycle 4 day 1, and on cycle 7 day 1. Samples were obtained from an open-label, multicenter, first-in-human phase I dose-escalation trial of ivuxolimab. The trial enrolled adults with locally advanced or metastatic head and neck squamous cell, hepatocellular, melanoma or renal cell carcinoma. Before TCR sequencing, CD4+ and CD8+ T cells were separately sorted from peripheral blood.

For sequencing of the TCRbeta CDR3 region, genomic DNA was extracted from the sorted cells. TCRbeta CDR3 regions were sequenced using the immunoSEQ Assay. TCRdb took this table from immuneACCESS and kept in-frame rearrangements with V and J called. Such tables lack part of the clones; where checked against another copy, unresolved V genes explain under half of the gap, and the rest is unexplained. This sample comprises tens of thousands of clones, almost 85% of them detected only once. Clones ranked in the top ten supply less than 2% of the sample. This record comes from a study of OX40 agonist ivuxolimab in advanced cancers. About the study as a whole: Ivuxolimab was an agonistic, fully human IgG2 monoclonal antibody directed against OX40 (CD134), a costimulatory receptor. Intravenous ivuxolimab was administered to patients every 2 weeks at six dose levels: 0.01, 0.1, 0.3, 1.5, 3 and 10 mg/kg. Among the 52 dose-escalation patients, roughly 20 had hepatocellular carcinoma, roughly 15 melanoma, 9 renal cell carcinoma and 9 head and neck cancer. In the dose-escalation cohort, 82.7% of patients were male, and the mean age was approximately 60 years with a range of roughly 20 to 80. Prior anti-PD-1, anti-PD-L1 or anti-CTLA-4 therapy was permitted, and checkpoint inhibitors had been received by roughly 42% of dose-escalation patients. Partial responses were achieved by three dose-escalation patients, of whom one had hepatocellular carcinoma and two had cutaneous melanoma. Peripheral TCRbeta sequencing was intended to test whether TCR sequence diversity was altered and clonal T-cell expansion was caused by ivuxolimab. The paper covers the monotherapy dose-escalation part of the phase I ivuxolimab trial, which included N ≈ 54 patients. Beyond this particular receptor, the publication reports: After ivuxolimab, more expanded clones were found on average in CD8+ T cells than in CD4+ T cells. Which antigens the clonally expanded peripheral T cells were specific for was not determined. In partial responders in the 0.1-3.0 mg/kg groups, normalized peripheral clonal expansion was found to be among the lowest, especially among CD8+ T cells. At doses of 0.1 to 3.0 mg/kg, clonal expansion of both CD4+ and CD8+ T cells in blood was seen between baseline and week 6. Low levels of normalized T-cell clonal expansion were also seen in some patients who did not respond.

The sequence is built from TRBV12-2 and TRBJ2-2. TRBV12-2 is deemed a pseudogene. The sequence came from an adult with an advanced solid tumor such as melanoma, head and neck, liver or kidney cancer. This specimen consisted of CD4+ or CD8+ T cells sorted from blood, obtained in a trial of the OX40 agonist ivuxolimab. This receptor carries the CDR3 CASRSGPREPFDGELFF. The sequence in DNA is TGTGCAAGTCGCTCGGGACCCCGGGAACCTTTTGACGGGGAGCTGTTTTTT.